This TCR beta chain stems from a study of CD8 T cells in Susac syndrome (dated by TCRdb to the late 2010s). In the study overall: Whether CD8+ T cell activation and differentiation in Susac syndrome was antigen driven was tested using repertoire sequencing. The study compared CD8+ T cell repertoire clonality among eleven to twelve healthy donors, roughly 14 Susac syndrome patients and roughly 15 multiple sclerosis patients.

Points on this clonotype: Its antigen target is currently unknown. Per-base quality was not reported, and no clone a single base away is much larger than it.

RNA was extracted using the RNeasy kit, and about 0.45 to 1 ug of the RNA was reverse transcribed with random hexamers. The immunoSEQ multiplex PCR assay, which covers 54 Vbeta and 13 Jbeta segments, was used to amplify TCR beta CDR3 regions. PCR amplification bias was corrected by using a synthetic template baseline for primer optimization and computational correction. In the source study's methods: Reads were annotated to V, D and J genes according to IMGT and were analyzed with immunoSEQ Analyzer, with only productive sequences retained. Clonality was calculated as one minus the Shannon entropy normalized by log2 of the number of productive unique sequences. For each patient and control, public and private clones were evaluated among the 100 most prevalent clones. Susac-specific clones were defined as absent from healthy and MS cohorts, over a thousand published viral clones and other ImmuneACCESS disease sequences. TCRdb reanalyzed the raw reads on its own, using fastp at Q25 for trimming and MiXCR for clone calling, and kept in-frame beta chains. Merged by CDR3 protein, the rows form single entries marked with the most common genes and DNA. These V and J calls are TCRdb output, not the study's own analysis. Counted in this sample were about 300,000 distinct CDR3 sequences; over 75% of them appeared once. The ten biggest clones cover under 0.2% of the sample.

From cysteine to phenylalanine, the CDR3 is 15 amino acids long. Solely the CDR3 DNA is kept, with 45 bases framed from the first base. Trimming removed 3 bases from V and 3 bases from J; the gene matches leave 5 bases unexplained. CDR1 and CDR2, looked up from the germline V gene (reference sequence), are SEHNR and FQNEAQ. Beyond this particular receptor, the publication reports: The study acknowledged that relatively few individuals were included in the TCR sequencing and HLA analysis.

Peripheral blood CD8+ and CD4+ T cells from healthy donors, Susac syndrome patients and multiple sclerosis patients were profiled by high-throughput TCR beta sequencing. The multiple sclerosis controls were treatment-naive patients who had stable or active relapsing-remitting disease and met the revised McDonald criteria. Bulk CD8+ and CD4+ T cells were purified magnetically by negative isolation, whereas CD8+ TEMRA cells were enriched by FACS. Blood was collected in EDTA tubes and processed within 24 hours, with PBMCs isolated through density gradient centrifugation. PBMCs destined for TCR sequencing were cryopreserved in liquid nitrogen and later thawed in a 37 °C water bath. The sorted or isolated CD4+, CD8+ and CD8+ TEMRA cells had a purity of 90% or higher.

The receptor was derived from a human donor with multiple sclerosis. The rearrangement combines TRBV7-9 with TRBJ2-7, and 10 junctional nucleotides match TRBD2. Specimen: CD8+ T cells from PBMCs. The DNA sequence is TGTGCCAGCAGCTTGGGGACTAGCGAAAACTACGAGCAGTACTTC. Its product reads: CASSLGTSENYEQYF.